These T cell receptor beta chains were read from a single sample in a study of blood T cell repertoires in COVID-19. The assay was immunoSEQ multiplex PCR, and TCRdb's table has in-frame clones only and misses some. The table lists about 130,000 clones, 84% of them singletons. The specimen sequenced was peripheral blood. The receptors shown here come from a human donor in a cohort sampled during active COVID-19. CDR3s include the opening cysteine and the closing phenylalanine or tryptophan. The D gene is left open where the match is weak. Size tells how often a clone was seen (once, few, many) or the class of an expanded clone, and some rows leave it out.

d_gene | abundance | j_gene | v_gene | CDR3aa | CDR3nt
- | once | TRBJ2-3 | TRBV5-8 | CASSRRTDTQYF | TGTGCCAGCAGCCGTCGGACAGATACGCAGTATTTT
TRBD1 | - | TRBJ2-7 | TRBV2 | CASSTRDRAGEQYF | TGTGCCAGCAGTACCCGGGACAGGGCCGGCGAGCAGTACTTC
- | - | TRBJ1-4 | TRBV7-8 | CASSQGGGAATNEKLFF | TGTGCCAGCAGCCAGGGTGGAGGCGCTGCAACTAATGAAAAACTGTTTTTT
- | few | TRBJ2-7 | TRBV5-1 | CASSPPGASSYEQYF | TGCGCCAGCAGCCCCCCAGGGGCCTCGAGCTACGAGCAGTACTTC
- | - | TRBJ1-1 | TRBV6-5 | CASSSSRGTEAFF | TGTGCCAGCAGTTCATCCAGGGGCACTGAAGCTTTCTTT
- | - | TRBJ2-2 | TRBV30 | CAWRSGPGELFF | TGTGCCTGGAGAAGCGGGCCCGGGGAGCTGTTTTTT
- | - | TRBJ1-2 | TRBV7-8 | CASSPSRGSYGYTF | TGTGCCAGCAGCCCGTCCAGGGGATCGTATGGCTACACCTTC
- | - | TRBJ1-1 | TRBV7-8 | CASSLGPRGRNTEAFF | TGTGCCAGCAGCTTAGGCCCTCGGGGGAGGAACACTGAAGCTTTCTTT
- | - | TRBJ1-1 | TRBV4-1 | CASSQIRGQGSYTEAFF | TGCGCCAGCAGCCAAATCCGCGGGCAGGGGAGCTACACTGAAGCTTTCTTT
TRBD1 | - | TRBJ1-5 | TRBV4-1 | CASSLGQAYQPQHF | TGCGCCAGCAGCCTTGGACAGGCCTACCAGCCCCAGCATTTT
- | - | TRBJ2-7 | TRBV7-8 | CASSLLPREAYEQYF | TGTGCCAGCAGCTTATTGCCCAGGGAAGCCTACGAGCAGTACTTC
- | - | TRBJ2-6 | TRBV11-2 | CASSSQQGSGANVLTF | TGTGCCAGCAGCTCCCAGCAGGGCTCTGGGGCCAACGTCCTGACTTTC
- | - | TRBJ2-5 | TRBV7-8 | CASSLLWRRRQETQYF | TGTGCCAGCAGCTTACTGTGGAGGCGCCGGCAAGAGACCCAGTACTTC
- | once | TRBJ1-3 | TRBV5-6 | CASNSGGDGNTIYF | TGTGCCAGCAACTCTGGAGGGGATGGAAACACCATATATTTT
- | - | TRBJ2-5 | TRBV4-1 | CASSQVASQETQYF | TGCGCCAGCAGCCAAGTGGCCAGCCAAGAGACCCAGTACTTC
- | - | TRBJ2-1 | TRBV3-1/TRBV3-2 | CASSQDAGRRYNEQFF | TGTGCCAGCAGCCAAGATGCGGGACGTAGATACAATGAGCAGTTCTTC
- | - | TRBJ2-3 | TRBV19 | CASSMTGGRTDTQYF | TGTGCCAGTAGTATGACGGGGGGCCGCACAGATACGCAGTATTTT
- | few | TRBJ1-2 | TRBV7-8 | CASSLGRGKYGYTF | TGTGCCAGCAGCTTGGGGAGGGGGAAGTATGGCTACACCTTC
TRBD1 | - | TRBJ2-1 | TRBV3-1/TRBV3-2 | CASSQPGQGIINEQFF | TGTGCCAGCAGCCAACCGGGACAGGGTATAATTAATGAGCAGTTCTTC
- | - | TRBJ2-2 | TRBV7-6 | CASSHPRYGELFF | TGTGCCAGCAGCCACCCTAGGTACGGGGAGCTGTTTTTT
- | many | TRBJ1-5 | TRBV20-1 | CSASERLSQGQPQHF | TGCAGTGCTAGTGAGCGGCTTTCCCAGGGACAGCCCCAGCATTTT
- | - | TRBJ2-4 | TRBV12-3/TRBV12-4 | CASSIRPADIQYF | TGTGCCAGCAGTATCCGTCCCGCGGACATTCAGTACTTC
TRBD2 | - | TRBJ2-1 | TRBV6-5 | CASQRGGLNNEQFF | TGTGCCAGCCAGCGGGGGGGCCTCAACAATGAGCAGTTCTTC
TRBD1 | few | TRBJ2-7 | TRBV5-1 | CASSSGQGAYEQYF | TGCGCCAGCAGCTCAGGACAGGGGGCCTACGAGCAGTACTTC
TRBD2 | few | TRBJ2-2 | TRBV3-1/TRBV3-2 | CASSRGTSIGELFF | TGTGCCAGCAGCCGCGGGACTAGCATCGGGGAGCTGTTTTTT
- | - | TRBJ1-2 | TRBV5-6 | CASSSWPQPPYGYTF | TGTGCCAGCAGCTCCTGGCCCCAACCTCCCTATGGCTACACCTTC
- | - | TRBJ2-7 | TRBV6-5 | CASSYSGSSYEQYF | TGTGCCAGCAGTTACTCGGGCAGCTCCTACGAGCAGTACTTC
- | - | TRBJ1-5 | TRBV6-8 | CASSEGNQPQHF | TGTGCCAGCAGCGAGGGCAATCAGCCCCAGCATTTT
- | - | TRBJ1-5 | TRBV7-8 | CASSLSSGGGLEPQHF | TGTGCCAGCAGCCTTTCGAGCGGGGGGGGTTTAGAGCCCCAGCATTTT
TRBD2 | - | TRBJ2-7 | TRBV28 | CASSSASGGRDYEQYF | TGTGCCAGCAGTTCGGCCAGCGGGGGGCGAGACTACGAGCAGTACTTC
- | - | TRBJ1-3 | TRBV3-1/TRBV3-2 | CASSLMRGNTIYF | TGTGCCAGCAGCCTGATGAGAGGAAACACCATATATTTT
TRBD1 | - | TRBJ1-4 | TRBV7-7 | CASGNRDRPLCEDEKLFF | TGTGCCAGCGGTAACCGGGACAGACCCCTATGCGAGGATGAAAAACTGTTTTTT
- | - | TRBJ2-1 | TRBV12-3/TRBV12-4 | CASSLVLAEQFF | TGTGCCAGCAGTTTAGTTCTAGCAGAGCAGTTCTTC
- | - | TRBJ2-1 | TRBV5-1 | CASSLAGSYNEQFF | TGCGCCAGCAGCTTAGCGGGCTCCTACAATGAGCAGTTCTTC
TRBD2 | - | TRBJ2-7 | TRBV5-1 | CASSLGGKEQYF | TGCGCCAGCAGCCTGGGAGGGAAGGAGCAGTACTTC
- | - | TRBJ2-7 | TRBV30 | CAWSNGLGGSYEQYF | TGTGCCTGGAGTAACGGCCTCGGCGGCTCCTACGAGCAGTACTTC
- | - | TRBJ1-1 | TRBV6-5 | CASSYPGQEAFF | TGTGCCAGCAGTTACCCCGGACAGGAAGCTTTCTTT
- | - | TRBJ1-4 | TRBV6-1 | CASSDLGGANEKLFF | TGTGCCAGCAGTGATTTGGGGGGGGCCAATGAAAAACTGTTTTTT
TRBD2 | - | TRBJ2-1 | TRBV14 | CASSSTSGGGEQFF | TGTGCCAGCAGCTCGACTAGCGGGGGAGGTGAGCAGTTCTTC
TRBD2 | - | TRBJ2-1 | TRBV9 | CASTPGLAGHEQFF | TGTGCCAGCACCCCGGGACTAGCCGGCCATGAGCAGTTCTTC
- | - | TRBJ1-5 | TRBV28 | CASSSRGRANDEHF | TGTGCCAGCAGTTCCCGAGGGAGGGCAAATGACGAGCATTTT
- | - | TRBJ2-2 | TRBV3-1/TRBV3-2 | CASSRLPTGNTGELFF | TGTGCCAGCAGCCGGCTTCCTACGGGGAACACCGGGGAGCTGTTTTTT
- | - | TRBJ2-7 | TRBV12-2 | CASRLVFKGTDSSYEQYF | TGTGCAAGTCGCTTAGTGTTTAAAGGGACGGACAGCTCCTACGAGCAGTACTTC
- | - | TRBJ1-5 | TRBV5-5 | CASSYTGSNQPQHF | TGTGCCAGCAGTTACACAGGTAGCAATCAGCCCCAGCATTTT